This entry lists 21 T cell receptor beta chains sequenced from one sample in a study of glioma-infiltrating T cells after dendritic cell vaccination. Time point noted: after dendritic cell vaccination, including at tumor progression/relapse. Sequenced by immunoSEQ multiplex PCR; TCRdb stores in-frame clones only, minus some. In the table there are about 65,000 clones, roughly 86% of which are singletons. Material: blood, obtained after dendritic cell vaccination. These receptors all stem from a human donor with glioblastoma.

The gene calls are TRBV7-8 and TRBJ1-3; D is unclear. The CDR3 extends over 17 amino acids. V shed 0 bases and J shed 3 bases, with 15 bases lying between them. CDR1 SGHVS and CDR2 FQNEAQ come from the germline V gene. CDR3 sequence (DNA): TGTGCCAGCAGCTTAGCTTCATTGGGAGGGAGTGGAAACACCATATATTTT. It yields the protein CASSLASLGGSGNTIYF.

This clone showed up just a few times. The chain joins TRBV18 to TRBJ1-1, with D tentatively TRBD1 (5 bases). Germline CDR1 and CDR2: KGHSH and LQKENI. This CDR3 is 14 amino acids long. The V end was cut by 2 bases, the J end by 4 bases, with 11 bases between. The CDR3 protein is CASSPGGLVTEAFF. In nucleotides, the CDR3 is TGTGCCAGCTCACCAGGGGGGTTAGTCACTGAAGCTTTCTTT.

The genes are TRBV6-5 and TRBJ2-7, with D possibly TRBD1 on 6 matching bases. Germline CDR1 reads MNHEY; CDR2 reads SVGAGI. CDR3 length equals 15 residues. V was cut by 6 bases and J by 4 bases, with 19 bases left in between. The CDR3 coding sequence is TGTGCCAGCAGCCCCCCTGTGGGGGCCGGGTACGAGCAGTACTTC. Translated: CASSPPVGAGYEQYF.

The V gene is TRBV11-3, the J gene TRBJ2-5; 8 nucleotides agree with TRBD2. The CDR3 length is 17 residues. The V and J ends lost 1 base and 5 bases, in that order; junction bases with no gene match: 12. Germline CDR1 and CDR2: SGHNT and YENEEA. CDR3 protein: CASSLALDSGTWETQYF. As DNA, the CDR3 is TGTGCCAGCAGCTTAGCCCTCGATAGCGGGACTTGGGAGACCCAGTACTTC.

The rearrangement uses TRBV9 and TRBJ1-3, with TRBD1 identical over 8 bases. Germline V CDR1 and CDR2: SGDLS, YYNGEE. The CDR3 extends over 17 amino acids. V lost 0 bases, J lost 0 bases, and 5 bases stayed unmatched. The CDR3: CASSVGTGLSSGNTIYF. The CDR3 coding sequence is TGTGCCAGCAGCGTAGGGACAGGGCTTAGCTCTGGAAACACCATATATTTT.

CDR3 protein: CASSFAGGLEYEQFF. The CDR3 nucleotides are TGTGCCAGCAGCTTCGCGGGAGGGTTAGAGTATGAGCAGTTCTTC. V is TRBV7-9 and J is TRBJ2-1; 9 nucleotides agree with TRBD2. The CDR3 loop spans 15 amino acids. In germline, CDR1 is SEHNR, CDR2 FQNEAQ (reference sequence). V lost 3 bases, J lost 8 bases, and 8 bases stayed unmatched. Filled out from reference TRBV7-9 and TRBJ2-1, the complete variable domain reads DTGVSQNPRHKITKRGQNVTFRCDPISEHNRLYWYRQTLGQGPEFLTYFQNEAQLEKSRLLSDRFSAERPKGSFSTLEIQRTEQGDSAMYLCASSFAGGLEYEQFFGPGTRLTVL.

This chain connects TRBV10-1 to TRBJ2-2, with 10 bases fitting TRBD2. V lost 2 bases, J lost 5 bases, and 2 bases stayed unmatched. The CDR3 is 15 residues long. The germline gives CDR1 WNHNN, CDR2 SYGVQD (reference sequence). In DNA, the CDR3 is TGCGCCAGCAGTGAGCAGCGGGGGGGAACCGGGGAGCTGTTTTTT. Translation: CASSEQRGGTGELFF.

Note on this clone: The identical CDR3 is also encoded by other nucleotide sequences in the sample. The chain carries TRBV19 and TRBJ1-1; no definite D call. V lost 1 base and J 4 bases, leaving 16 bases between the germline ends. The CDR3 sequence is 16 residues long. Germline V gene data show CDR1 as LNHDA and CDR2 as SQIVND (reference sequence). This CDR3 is CASSIARPSGSTEAFF. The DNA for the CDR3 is TGTGCCAGTAGTATAGCAAGACCAAGCGGGAGCACTGAAGCTTTCTTT.

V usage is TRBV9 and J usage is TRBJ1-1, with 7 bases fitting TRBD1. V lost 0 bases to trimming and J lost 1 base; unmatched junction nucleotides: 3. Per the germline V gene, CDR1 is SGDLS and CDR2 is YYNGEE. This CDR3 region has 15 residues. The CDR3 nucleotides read TGTGCCAGCAGCGTAGGAGGGACAGCGAACACTGAAGCTTTCTTT. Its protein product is CASSVGGTANTEAFF.

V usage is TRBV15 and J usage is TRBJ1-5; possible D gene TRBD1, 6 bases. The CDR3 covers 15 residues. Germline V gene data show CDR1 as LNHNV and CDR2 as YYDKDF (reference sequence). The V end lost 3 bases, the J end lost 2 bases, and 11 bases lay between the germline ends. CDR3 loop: CATSREQGRNQPQHF. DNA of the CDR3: TGTGCCACCAGCAGGGAACAGGGACGCAATCAGCCCCAGCATTTT.

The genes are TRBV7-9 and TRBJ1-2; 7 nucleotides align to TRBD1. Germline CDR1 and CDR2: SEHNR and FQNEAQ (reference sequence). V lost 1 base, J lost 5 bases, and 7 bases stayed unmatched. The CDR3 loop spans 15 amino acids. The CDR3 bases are TGTGCCAGCAGCTTAGTAGGGACAGCCTCTTATGGCTACACCTTC. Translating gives CASSLVGTASYGYTF. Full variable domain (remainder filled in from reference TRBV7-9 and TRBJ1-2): DTGVSQNPRHKITKRGQNVTFRCDPISEHNRLYWYRQTLGQGPEFLTYFQNEAQLEKSRLLSDRFSAERPKGSFSTLEIQRTEQGDSAMYLCASSLVGTASYGYTFGSGTRLTVV.

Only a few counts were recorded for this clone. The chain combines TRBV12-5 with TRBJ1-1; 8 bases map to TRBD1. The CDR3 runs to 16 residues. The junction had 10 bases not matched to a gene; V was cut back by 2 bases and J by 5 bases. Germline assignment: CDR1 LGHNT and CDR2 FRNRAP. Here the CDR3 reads CASGLPGQGRGTEAFF. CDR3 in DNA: TGTGCTAGTGGTTTGCCAGGACAGGGAAGAGGAACTGAAGCTTTCTTT.

The CDR3 spells CASSPSGSTDTQYF. The CDR3 DNA reads TGTGCCAGCAGCCCTAGCGGTAGCACAGATACGCAGTATTTT. The V gene is TRBV9, the J gene TRBJ2-3; 7 positions match TRBD2. Germline CDR1 SGDLS, CDR2 YYNGEE. The CDR3 is 14 amino acids. Trimming cost V 4 bases and J 0 bases; bases outside gene matches: 2.

The CDR3 sequence: CASRTAERNTEAFF. As DNA, the CDR3 is TGTGCCAGCAGGACCGCGGAAAGGAACACTGAAGCTTTCTTT. The chain combines TRBV6-5 with TRBJ1-1; D gene ambiguous. The ends were cut back, 6 bases at V and 1 base at J, with 12 bases in the middle. The germline gives CDR1 MNHEY, CDR2 SVGAGI. This CDR3 region has 14 residues.

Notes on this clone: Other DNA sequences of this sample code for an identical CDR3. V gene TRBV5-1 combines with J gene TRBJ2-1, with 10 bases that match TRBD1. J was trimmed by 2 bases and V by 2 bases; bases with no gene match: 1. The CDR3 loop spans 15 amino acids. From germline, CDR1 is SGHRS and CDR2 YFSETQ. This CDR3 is CASSLGQGAYNEQFF. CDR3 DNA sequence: TGCGCCAGCAGCTTAGGACAGGGGGCCTACAATGAGCAGTTCTTC.

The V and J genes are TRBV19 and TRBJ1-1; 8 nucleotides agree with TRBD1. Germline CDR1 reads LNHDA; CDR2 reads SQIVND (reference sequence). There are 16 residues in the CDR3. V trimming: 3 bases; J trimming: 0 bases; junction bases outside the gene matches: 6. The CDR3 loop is CASSIRQGAMNTEAFF. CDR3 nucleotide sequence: TGTGCCAGTAGTATCCGGCAGGGGGCGATGAACACTGAAGCTTTCTTT.

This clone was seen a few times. The DNA of the CDR3 is TGTGCCAGCAACCATTTACTAGCCAAAAACATTCAGTACTTC. This encodes CASNHLLAKNIQYF. The chain carries TRBV11-2 and TRBJ2-4, with no clear D. CDR1 SGHAT and CDR2 FQNNGV come from the germline V gene. Deletions cut 7 bases from V and 0 bases from J, with 10 bases between. The CDR3 runs to 14 residues.

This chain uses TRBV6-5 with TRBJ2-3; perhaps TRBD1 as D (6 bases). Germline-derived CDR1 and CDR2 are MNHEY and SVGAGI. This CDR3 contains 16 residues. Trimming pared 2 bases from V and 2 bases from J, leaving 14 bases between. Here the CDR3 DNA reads TGTGCCAGCAGTTACCGAGGGGGATTATACACAGATACGCAGTATTTT. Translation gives CASSYRGGLYTDTQYF.

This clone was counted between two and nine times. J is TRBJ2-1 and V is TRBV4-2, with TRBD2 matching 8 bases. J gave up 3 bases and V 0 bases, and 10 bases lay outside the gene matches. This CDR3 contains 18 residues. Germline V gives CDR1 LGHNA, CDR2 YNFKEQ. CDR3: CASSQDGGAGGNYNEQFF. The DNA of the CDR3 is TGTGCCAGCAGCCAAGATGGGGGCGCGGGGGGTAACTACAATGAGCAGTTCTTC.

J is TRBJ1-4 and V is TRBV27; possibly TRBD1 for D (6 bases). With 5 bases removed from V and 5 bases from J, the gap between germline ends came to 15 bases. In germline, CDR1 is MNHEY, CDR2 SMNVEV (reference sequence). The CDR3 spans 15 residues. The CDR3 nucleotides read TGTGCCAGCAGTCCCTTGGGGGGGCGCAATGAAAAACTGTTTTTT. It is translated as CASSPLGGRNEKLFF.

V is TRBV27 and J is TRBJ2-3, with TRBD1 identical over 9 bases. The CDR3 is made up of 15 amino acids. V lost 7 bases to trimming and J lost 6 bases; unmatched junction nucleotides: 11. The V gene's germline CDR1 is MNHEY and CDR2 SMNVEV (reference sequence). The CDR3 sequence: CASMPNRQGDDTQYF. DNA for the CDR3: TGTGCCAGCATGCCTAATCGACAGGGGGATGATACGCAGTATTTT.